A selection of T cell receptor beta chains follows, all from one sample in a study of identical twins. One entry per CDR3 protein, called by TCRdb with MiXCR from the 5' RACE reads. The data show around 1.7 million distinct CDR3 sequences, with roughly 35% seen just once and under 0.35% held by the top ten. The sample consisted of cord blood. The receptors stem from a newborn girl in good health. CDR3s include the opening cysteine and the closing phenylalanine or tryptophan. A D gene is named only where the DNA matches it firmly. Expanded clones get a size class; other rows say once, few or many, or leave the size out.

V,J,size,D,CDR3,DNA
TRBV20-1,TRBJ1-1,-,-,CSSRGGANTEAFF,TGCAGTTCGAGGGGGGGGGCGAACACTGAAGCTTTCTTT
TRBV24-1,TRBJ2-7,-,TRBD1,CATSESGTGAYEQYF,TGTGCCACCAGTGAATCCGGGACAGGGGCCTACGAGCAGTACTTC
TRBV25-1,TRBJ1-4,few,-,CASRGSTNEKLFF,TGTGCCAGCAGGGGGTCGACTAATGAAAAACTGTTTTTT
TRBV5-1,TRBJ2-3,few,TRBD2,CASRRTSGPSTDTQYF,TGCGCCAGCAGGCGGACTAGCGGACCCTCCACAGATACGCAGTATTTT
TRBV5-1,TRBJ2-3,-,TRBD2,CASSFGTSFTDTQYF,TGCGCCAGCAGCTTCGGGACTAGCTTCACAGATACGCAGTATTTT
TRBV5-1,TRBJ1-2,many,-,CASSLAPSNYGYTF,TGCGCCAGCAGCCTAGCTCCTTCTAACTATGGCTACACCTTC
TRBV3-1,TRBJ2-5,many,TRBD2,CASSPTSLKTQYF,TGTGCCAGCAGCCCGACTAGCCTGAAGACCCAGTACTTC
TRBV2,TRBJ2-3,-,-,CASREGEKGTDTQYF,TGTGCCAGCAGGGAGGGGGAGAAAGGCACAGATACGCAGTATTTT
TRBV10-3,TRBJ1-2,few,TRBD1,CAIRETGAGYGYTF,TGTGCCATCAGGGAGACAGGGGCCGGCTATGGCTACACCTTC
TRBV12-3/TRBV12-4,TRBJ2-1,-,TRBD2,CASRGEWGGYNEQFF,TGTGCCAGCAGAGGAGAGTGGGGGGGCTACAATGAGCAGTTCTTC
TRBV20-1,TRBJ1-5,-,-,CSARGRPDQPQHF,TGCAGTGCTAGGGGACGGCCGGATCAGCCCCAGCATTTT
TRBV18,TRBJ1-2,-,-,CAGSPGYGYTF,TGTGCCGGCTCACCAGGGTATGGCTACACCTTC
TRBV4-1,TRBJ2-2,-,-,CASSQDVNTGELFF,TGCGCCAGCAGCCAAGATGTGAACACCGGGGAGCTGTTTTTT
TRBV29-1,TRBJ2-7,-,-,CSVAARDGVRNYEQYF,TGCAGCGTTGCGGCCCGGGACGGGGTGAGAAACTACGAGCAGTACTTC
TRBV24-1,TRBJ1-2,few,-,CATSTRQYGYTF,TGTGCCACCAGTACCCGACAGTATGGCTACACCTTC
TRBV20-1,TRBJ1-1,few,-,CSAMRRMNTEAFF,TGCAGTGCTATGAGGAGGATGAACACTGAAGCTTTCTTT
TRBV5-4,TRBJ2-7,few,-,CASTIDPGYSYEQYF,TGTGCCAGCACAATCGATCCAGGTTACTCCTACGAGCAGTACTTC
TRBV3-1,TRBJ1-1,-,-,CASSYRQVNTEAFF,TGTGCCAGCAGCTACCGACAGGTGAACACTGAAGCTTTCTTT
TRBV12-3/TRBV12-4,TRBJ2-7,many,-,CASSFYLGRTSYEQYF,TGTGCCAGCAGTTTTTATCTTGGAAGAACTAGCTACGAGCAGTACTTC
TRBV2,TRBJ2-1,-,TRBD2,CASSPSGPFESSYNEQFF,TGTGCCAGCAGTCCTAGCGGGCCCTTCGAAAGCTCCTACAATGAGCAGTTCTTC
TRBV10-3,TRBJ2-5,few,TRBD2,CAIRASGGKGNEQYF,TGTGCCATCAGGGCTAGCGGGGGTAAAGGAAATGAGCAGTACTTC
TRBV2,TRBJ2-1,few,-,CASSSREFSYNEQFF,TGTGCCAGCAGTTCAAGGGAGTTCTCCTACAATGAGCAGTTCTTC
TRBV29-1,TRBJ1-2,many,-,CSVEERYYGYTF,TGCAGCGTTGAAGAACGGTACTATGGCTACACCTTC
TRBV20-1,TRBJ2-7,many,TRBD2,CSARWREKYEQYF,TGCAGTGCTAGATGGCGGGAGAAGTACGAGCAGTACTTC
TRBV29-1,TRBJ2-7,many,-,CSVEQGYEQYF,TGCAGCGTTGAACAGGGCTACGAGCAGTACTTC
TRBV5-6,TRBJ2-7,few,-,CASSSLGHSYEQYF,TGTGCCAGCAGCTCTCTGGGCCACTCCTACGAGCAGTACTTC
TRBV12-3/TRBV12-4,TRBJ2-2,few,-,CASSGTYTGELFF,TGTGCCAGCAGTGGTACATACACCGGGGAGCTGTTTTTT
TRBV2,TRBJ2-4,-,TRBD1,CASRRQGRAKNIQYF,TGTGCCAGCCGAAGACAGGGTCGAGCCAAAAACATTCAGTACTTC
TRBV12-3/TRBV12-4,TRBJ2-1,-,TRBD2,CASSPPAGASEQFF,TGTGCCAGCAGTCCCCCGGCGGGAGCCAGTGAGCAGTTCTTC
TRBV27,TRBJ2-1,-,-,CASSLSEGSYNEQFF,TGTGCCAGCAGTTTATCGGAAGGCTCCTACAATGAGCAGTTCTTC
TRBV9,TRBJ2-3,-,TRBD1,CASSVMTGRTDTQYF,TGTGCCAGCAGCGTAATGACAGGGCGCACAGATACGCAGTATTTT
TRBV29-1,TRBJ2-3,-,TRBD2,CSARASGSVDTRYF,TGCAGCGCTAGGGCTAGCGGGAGTGTAGATACGCGGTATTTT
TRBV29-1,TRBJ1-1,-,-,CSVYWVRAFF,TGCAGCGTCTACTGGGTCCGGGCTTTCTTT
TRBV10-3,TRBJ2-7,few,TRBD1,CAISGPGQGDYEQYF,TGTGCCATCAGTGGACCGGGACAGGGAGACTACGAGCAGTACTTC
TRBV5-1,TRBJ2-3,few,-,CASSSPDSTDTQYF,TGCGCCAGCAGCTCCCCGGACAGCACAGATACGCAGTATTTT
TRBV6-2/TRBV6-3,TRBJ1-5,few,-,CASSYSSGYSNQPQHF,TGTGCCAGCAGTTACTCGTCAGGGTATAGCAATCAGCCCCAGCATTTT
TRBV20-1,TRBJ2-7,-,-,CSAPHPKTKTYEQYF,TGCAGTGCCCCACACCCGAAAACAAAAACCTACGAGCAGTACTTC
TRBV5-5,TRBJ2-3,-,TRBD2,CASSLFRTSGIGDTQYF,TGTGCCAGCAGCCTCTTTCGGACTAGCGGGATAGGAGATACGCAGTATTTT
TRBV14,TRBJ1-2,-,TRBD1,CASSRVDRAYGHTF,TGTGCCAGCAGCCGCGTGGACAGGGCCTATGGCCACACCTTC
TRBV4-1,TRBJ2-7,-,-,CASSQVAIGMDEQYF,TGCGCCAGCAGCCAAGTCGCGATAGGAATGGACGAGCAGTACTTC
TRBV20-1,TRBJ1-1,few,-,CSALTTGNTEAFF,TGCAGTGCTCTAACGACCGGTAACACTGAAGCTTTCTTT
TRBV6-1,TRBJ2-3,-,-,CASSEALPAGFWDTQYF,TGTGCCAGCAGTGAAGCGCTCCCAGCGGGTTTTTGGGATACGCAGTATTTT
TRBV7-9,TRBJ2-7,once,TRBD1,CASSDRVGYNEQYF,TGTGCCAGCAGCGACAGGGTGGGCTACAATGAGCAGTACTTC
TRBV7-9,TRBJ2-7,-,TRBD2,CASSPLAGVFYEQYF,TGTGCCAGCAGCCCCTTAGCGGGGGTGTTCTACGAGCAGTACTTC
TRBV6-1,TRBJ1-1,few,-,CASSPWAGMNTEAFF,TGTGCCAGCAGTCCCTGGGCAGGGATGAACACTGAAGCTTTCTTT
TRBV28,TRBJ2-7,-,TRBD1,CASNSHRDRVYEQYF,TGTGCCAGCAATTCCCACCGGGACAGGGTCTACGAGCAGTACTTC
TRBV6-6,TRBJ2-3,-,-,CASSYSDWRTDTQYF,TGTGCCAGCAGTTACTCGGACTGGCGCACAGATACGCAGTATTTT
TRBV10-3,TRBJ2-7,few,TRBD2,CATSTSGIHEQYF,TGTGCCACCTCGACTAGCGGGATCCACGAGCAGTACTTC
TRBV7-6,TRBJ2-3,-,-,CASTLTRRSSTDTQYF,TGTGCCAGCACCCTCACCCGACGCTCTAGCACAGATACGCAGTATTTT
TRBV20-1,TRBJ2-3,-,TRBD2,CSASASGRADTQYF,TGCAGTGCTAGTGCTAGCGGGAGAGCAGATACGCAGTATTTT
TRBV20-1,TRBJ2-3,few,TRBD2,CSARGNGTSGTDTQYF,TGCAGTGCTAGGGGTAACGGGACTAGCGGGACAGATACGCAGTATTTT
TRBV7-9,TRBJ2-1,many,-,CASSFLWRDRLYNEQFF,TGTGCCAGCAGCTTTTTATGGAGGGACCGACTCTACAATGAGCAGTTCTTC
TRBV3-1,TRBJ1-2,-,TRBD1,CASSQDRDRGSYGYTF,TGTGCCAGCAGCCAAGATCGGGACAGGGGCAGCTATGGCTACACCTTC
TRBV3-1,TRBJ1-6,-,-,CASSQDQAISPLHF,TGTGCCAGCAGCCAAGATCAGGCTATTTCACCCCTCCACTTT
TRBV4-2,TRBJ2-2,once,TRBD2,CASSQDRGTSGSGELFF,TGTGCCAGCAGCCAAGATAGGGGGACTAGCGGGAGCGGGGAGCTGTTTTTT
TRBV12-3/TRBV12-4,TRBJ1-1,few,-,CASSTWDGRTEAFF,TGTGCCAGCAGTACCTGGGACGGACGCACTGAAGCTTTCTTT
TRBV4-2,TRBJ2-3,-,TRBD2,CASSPLAGGYTDTQYF,TGTGCCAGCAGCCCCTTAGCGGGGGGTTACACAGATACGCAGTATTTT
TRBV20-1,TRBJ2-5,once,-,CSAVGPNEQYF,TGCAGTGCCGTAGGGCCGAATGAGCAGTACTTC
TRBV11-2,TRBJ2-7,few,TRBD2,CASSLGGGGIPYEQYF,TGTGCCAGCAGCTTAGGCGGGGGGGGTATTCCCTACGAGCAGTACTTC